The clone carrying this TCR beta chain occurred once. Its antigen remains unknown. These data come from a study of OX40 agonist ivuxolimab in advanced cancers. Study-level findings and limits: The study found that CD8+ T cells averaged more expanded clones than CD4+.

Assay used: immunoSEQ multiplex PCR; TCRdb lists only in-frame clones, some missing. The sample contains approximately 81,000 clones, about 93% of which appear only once. The CDR3 extends over 19 amino acids. CDR1 MDHEN and CDR2 SYDVKM come from the germline V gene. With V trimmed by 2 bases and J by 0 bases, 11 bases remained unmatched. Baseline was the first blood sampling point, followed by cycle 4 day 1 and cycle 7 day 1. The starting material was CD4+ or CD8+ T cells sorted from blood, obtained in a trial of the OX40 agonist ivuxolimab. This sequence joins TRBV28 and TRBJ2-3; 10 bases fit TRBD2. The sequence was obtained from an adult with an advanced solid tumor such as melanoma, head and neck, liver or kidney cancer. The CDR3 reads CASSLILAGGHSSTDTQYF. CDR3 nucleotide sequence: TGTGCCAGCAGTTTAATCTTAGCGGGGGGACACTCTAGCACAGATACGCAGTATTTT.